The rows below give T cell receptor beta chains drawn from one sample of a study of blood T cell repertoires in COVID-19. The repertoire was sequenced with immunoSEQ multiplex PCR; TCRdb's copy has only in-frame clones and lacks some. The table records about 140,000 clones, about 83% of them present only once. The sequenced sample consisted of peripheral blood. The receptors derive from a man aged 50 to 59 with acute or convalescent COVID-19. The CDR3 runs from the conserved cysteine through the conserved F or W. D genes are given only for firm matches. A row's size may be missing; if present it is once, few, many or a size class.

j_call,v_call,clone_size,d_call,cdr3_nt,cdr3_aa
TRBJ2-3,TRBV30,NA,TRBD2,TGTGCCTGGAGTTCCGGACTAGCGGGGGCCGAGGGAGATACGCAGTATTTT,CAWSSGLAGAEGDTQYF
TRBJ1-3,TRBV2,NA,TRBD1,TGTGCCAGCAGTTATCAGAGGGGGCGCGGTGGAAACACCATATATTTT,CASSYQRGRGGNTIYF
TRBJ1-4,TRBV19,NA,TRBD1,TGTGCCAGTATGGCGGGACAGGGGCCTGAAAAACTGTTTTTT,CASMAGQGPEKLFF
TRBJ1-2,TRBV27,NA,NA,TGTGCCAGCAGTTCCCTGGACAGTTTCTATGGCTACACCTTC,CASSSLDSFYGYTF
TRBJ2-7,TRBV7-9,NA,TRBD1,TGTGCCAGCAGCTCCAAATCTTCCGGGACAGGGTCCTCCTACGAGCAGTACTTC,CASSSKSSGTGSSYEQYF
TRBJ2-7,TRBV9,NA,TRBD1,TGTGCCAGCAGCGCGACAGGGACGGGCGAGCAGTACTTC,CASSATGTGEQYF
TRBJ1-2,TRBV19,few,TRBD1,TGTGCCAGTAGCCAACCCTCCGGGACAGAAGCAATCGGGTATGGCTACACCTTC,CASSQPSGTEAIGYGYTF
TRBJ1-5,TRBV7-2,NA,TRBD1,TGTGCCAGCAGCGCCAACCCGGGACAGGGTTATCAGCCCCAGCATTTT,CASSANPGQGYQPQHF
TRBJ1-1,TRBV10-3,NA,NA,TGTGCCATCAGTGAGTCTGAGGGGGAAGCACTGCTCAACACTGAAGCTTTCTTT,CAISESEGEALLNTEAFF
TRBJ2-2,TRBV5-1,NA,NA,TGCGCCAGTCTGGGACTGAACACCGGGGAGCTGTTTTTT,CASLGLNTGELFF
TRBJ2-5,TRBV24-1,NA,NA,TGTGCCACCAGGCGAGGGGAGACCCAGTACTTC,CATRRGETQYF
TRBJ2-7,TRBV5-5,NA,NA,TGTGCCAGCAGCTTGGAAGGGGGTTCAGTCTCCTACGAGCAGTACTTC,CASSLEGGSVSYEQYF
TRBJ2-7,TRBV12-3/TRBV12-4,NA,NA,TGTGCCAGCAGTTCAGGTAACGAGCAGTACTTC,CASSSGNEQYF
TRBJ1-2,TRBV19,NA,NA,TGTGCCAGTAGTAGCGACAGCCCTCCCTATGGCTACACCTTC,CASSSDSPPYGYTF
TRBJ2-5,TRBV11-3,NA,NA,TGTGCCAGCAGCTTAGGTACAACCCAAGAGACCCAGTACTTC,CASSLGTTQETQYF
TRBJ1-1,TRBV11-3,NA,NA,TGTGCCAGCAGCTACAAGAACACTGAAGCTTTCTTT,CASSYKNTEAFF
TRBJ1-1,TRBV3-1/TRBV3-2,few,NA,TGTGCCAGCAGCCAAGCATCAAGCCTGATGAGCCCTGAAGCTTTCTTT,CASSQASSLMSPEAFF
TRBJ1-3,TRBV12-3/TRBV12-4,NA,NA,TGTGCCAGCAGCCCAGGTGGAAACACCATATATTTT,CASSPGGNTIYF
TRBJ2-2,TRBV2,NA,NA,TGTGCCAGCAGTGTAGGGGCAAACGGGGAGCTGTTTTTT,CASSVGANGELFF
TRBJ2-1,TRBV3-1/TRBV3-2,NA,TRBD2,TGTGCCAGCAGCCAACAGACTAGCGGGGGGGCTTCCTCGCAGTTCTTC,CASSQQTSGGASSQFF
TRBJ1-2,TRBV5-4,NA,NA,TGTGCCAGCAGCTTGTTTGGCAGGGTCTATGGCTACACCTTC,CASSLFGRVYGYTF
TRBJ1-2,TRBV7-6,NA,NA,TGTGCCAGCAGCTTTTCGGAGGGCTACACCTTC,CASSFSEGYTF
TRBJ1-6,TRBV7-8,NA,NA,TGTGCCAGCAGGGAAAAAGACGGGACATTCCATTCACCCCTCCACTTT,CASREKDGTFHSPLHF
TRBJ2-3,TRBV30,NA,TRBD2,TGTGCCTGGAGTGTAGGGACCTGGGGAGGGGCCCCAGATACGCAGTATTTT,CAWSVGTWGGAPDTQYF
TRBJ1-2,TRBV5-5,NA,NA,TGTGCCAGCAGCCTGAGAGGGTTGGACTATGGCTACACCTTC,CASSLRGLDYGYTF
TRBJ2-1,TRBV7-2,few,NA,TGTGCCAGCAGCTTAGCAGGGGCCGCCTACAATGAGCAGTTCTTC,CASSLAGAAYNEQFF
TRBJ1-3,TRBV7-8,NA,TRBD1,TGTGCCAGCAGCCGACGACTGGTTGACAGGGACTTGGGAGGAAACACCATATATTTT,CASSRRLVDRDLGGNTIYF
TRBJ2-5,TRBV15,NA,TRBD1,TGTGCCACCAGCAGACGACCGGTGGGACAGAAAGAAGAGACCCAGTACTTC,CATSRRPVGQKEETQYF
TRBJ1-4,TRBV24-1,NA,TRBD1,TGTGCCACCAGTGACCCTATGACAGGTACGGGACAGGGTGAGGCCTCTGCAACTAATGAAAAACTGTTTTTT,CATSDPMTGTGQGEASATNEKLFF
TRBJ2-2,TRBV27,NA,NA,TGTGCCAGCAGTTTATCGATTTTAGCGGCGAACACCGGGGAGCTGTTTTTT,CASSLSILAANTGELFF
TRBJ1-3,TRBV5-1,once,TRBD1,TGCGCCAGCAGCTCAGTCACAGGGGACTCTGGAAACACCATATATTTT,CASSSVTGDSGNTIYF
TRBJ2-1,TRBV29-1,NA,TRBD2,TGCAGCGTTGAAGATCTTACCGGCGGGGGGGAACACAATGAGCAGTTCTTC,CSVEDLTGGGEHNEQFF
TRBJ2-1,TRBV24-1,NA,NA,TGTGCCACCAGTTCAACTGGGGGGTGGCAGTTCTTC,CATSSTGGWQFF
TRBJ1-2,TRBV5-1,NA,NA,TGCGCCAGCAGCTTGGACGGAGACTATGGCTACACCTTC,CASSLDGDYGYTF
TRBJ1-2,TRBV5-1,few,NA,TGCGCCAGCAGTCCAACGCAAGGGCGGGGAACAGTTGGCTACACCTTC,CASSPTQGRGTVGYTF
TRBJ1-2,TRBV6-1,NA,NA,TGTGCCAGCAGTGAAGCTGGGACTAGGGGCTACACCTTC,CASSEAGTRGYTF
TRBJ2-5,TRBV20-1,NA,NA,TGCAGTGCTAGTTCCAGGCGACAAGAGACCCAGTACTTC,CSASSRRQETQYF
TRBJ1-1,TRBV5-1,NA,NA,TGCGCCAGCAGCTTGGCCTTAGGGGGGAACACTGAAGCTTTCTTT,CASSLALGGNTEAFF
TRBJ2-2,TRBV5-1,few,TRBD2,TGCGCCAGCAGCTCGGTGGTAGCGGGGACGGGCGGGGAGCTGTTTTTT,CASSSVVAGTGGELFF